This T cell receptor beta chain originates from a study of T cells after yellow fever vaccination. Study conclusions and caveats: Reappearance after the booster was observed for most primary-vaccination clones (96% CD4, roughly 90% CD8). Faster peaking, at day 5 versus 15, marked a secondary response that was weaker.

A note on this clonotype: Its specificity is unknown.

A single record per CDR3 protein comes from TCRdb applying MiXCR to the 5' RACE reads. The table has hundreds of thousands of distinct CDR3 sequences, roughly 13% seen once; the top ten hold 11% to 15%. The CDR3 has 12 amino acids. Between the trimmed V and J ends, which lost 5 bases and 5 bases, there was a span of 10 bases. Germline CDR1 and CDR2: MNHEY and SVGAGI. The sequenced sample was PBMCs, obtained on the day of the yellow fever booster vaccination. The chain recombines TRBV6-5 with TRBJ2-7, with D possibly being TRBD2 (5 bases). This receptor was identified in a man younger than 45 who received the YFV17D yellow fever vaccine. The CDR3: CASSEGRNEQYF. As DNA, the CDR3 is TGTGCCAGCAGTGAGGGAAGGAACGAGCAGTACTTC.